Below, one T cell receptor beta chain is given with its context. Its antigen is unidentified. The junction and the germline gene differ at one end; a read error may be behind it. The source of the sample is a study of tumor-infiltrating lymphocytes in primary liver carcinoma. Turning to the study itself: Tumors measured roughly 4.2 to 10 cm and were stage T1-T3 N0M0. General study results and limits: Among top clones, only about 7-25% appeared in all five tumor regions.

The input was approximately 0.45 ug total RNA; TCR beta cDNA was made from it with a constant-region primer. Slightly modified ARM-PCR served as the procedure for the TCR beta libraries. These libraries came from three rounds of nested multiplex PCR. Primers for the first two PCR rounds were TRBV1-TRBV30 forward primers and a C-beta reverse primer (approximately 10 cycles per round). One entry per CDR3 protein, called by TCRdb with MiXCR from the multiplex PCR reads. The sample includes tens of thousands of distinct CDR3 sequences, 71% of them seen just once. Germline-derived CDR1 and CDR2 are SGHDN and FVKESK. This CDR3 spans 16 amino acids. Scientists recovered RNA and DNA together from approximately 20-30 mg of unsorted bulk tissue.

The receptor's source is a man aged 40-49 years with primary liver carcinoma and hepatitis B virus infection. The chain recombines TRBV14 with TRBJ2-1, with no clear D. Specimen: liver tumor tissue from sampling region 4. Documented subset: tumor region T4, right-lateral pole. The CDR3 loop reads CASSQDKWGSYNEQFF. In DNA form, the CDR3 reads TGCGCCAGCAGCCAAGATAAGTGGGGCTCCTACAATGAGCAGTTCTTC.